Following are 8 T cell receptor beta chains from one sample sequenced in a study of graft-versus-host responses after intestinal transplantation. The table came from immunoSEQ multiplex PCR; TCRdb's copy has only in-frame clones and leaves some out. The repertoire holds approximately 10,000 clones, with about three quarters as singletons. The material was PBMCs, obtained nearly 500 days after intestinal transplant. The receptors come from a human patient who received an intestinal transplant, so some T cells may come from the graft donor.

CDR3 sequence (DNA): TGTGCCAGTAGTATCCCCAGACCTGGAAACACCATATATTTT. It translates to CASSIPRPGNTIYF. V and J are TRBV19 and TRBJ1-3; D is uncertain. The length of the CDR3 is 14 residues. With 3 bases removed from V and 2 bases from J, the gap between germline ends came to 8 bases. CDR1 LNHDA and CDR2 SQIVND come from the germline V gene (reference sequence).

This sequence joins TRBV6-4 and TRBJ2-1, with TRBD2 matching over 11 bases. Germline assignment: CDR1 MRHNA and CDR2 SNTAGT. V lost 3 bases to trimming and J lost 9 bases; unmatched junction nucleotides: 10. The CDR3 covers 16 residues. The CDR3 protein is CASSELASGGPGEQFF. CDR3 DNA: TGTGCCAGCAGTGAATTAGCTAGCGGGGGGCCGGGTGAGCAGTTCTTC.

Relative to its sample, this clone is medium-sized (0.01 to 0.1%). V usage is TRBV5-4 and J usage is TRBJ1-2; D unclear. This CDR3 comprises 15 residues. Germline V gene data show CDR1 as SGHNT and CDR2 as YYREEE (reference sequence). V lost 0 bases, J lost 2 bases, and 11 bases lay in between. The CDR3 nucleotides read TGTGCCAGCAGCTTGGCTCGGGGAGGGAACTATGGCTACACCTTC. It codes for CASSLARGGNYGYTF.

The chain carries TRBV25-1 and TRBJ1-5; D gene ambiguous. V lost 3 bases and J lost 3, with 9 bases in between. The CDR3 covers 14 residues. Looked up from germline, CDR1 is MGHDK and CDR2 is SYGVNS. CDR3 nucleotide sequence: TGTGCCAGCAGTGATGTGCAGGTCAATCAGCCCCAGCATTTT. It encodes CASSDVQVNQPQHF. The variable domain in full, with the rest retrieved from reference TRBV25-1 and TRBJ1-5, is EADIYQTPRYLVIGTGKKITLECSQTMGHDKMYWYQQDPGMELHLIHYSYGVNSTEKGDLSSESTVSRIRTEHFPLTLESARPSHTSQYLCASSDVQVNQPQHFGDGTRLSIL.

V gene TRBV2 combines with J gene TRBJ2-1; TRBD2 matches at 8 bases. Germline V gene data show CDR1 as SNHLY and CDR2 as FYNNEI. With 9 bases clipped from V and 0 bases from J, the junction kept 4 bases outside the gene matches. This CDR3 has 14 residues. CDR3 region: CASTGTSSYNEQFF. The CDR3, as DNA: TGTGCCAGTACCGGGACTAGCTCCTACAATGAGCAGTTCTTC. Based on the CDR3 plus reference TRBV2 and TRBJ2-1, the full variable domain is EPEVTQTPSHQVTQMGQEVILRCVPISNHLYFYWYRQILGQKVEFLVSFYNNEISEKSEIFDDQFSVERPDGSNFTLKIRSTKLEDSAMYFCASTGTSSYNEQFFGPGTRLTVL.

The genes are TRBV7-7 and TRBJ2-7; TRBD2 is a possible D gene (5 bases). Trimming removed 4 bases from V and 6 bases from J, with 7 bases in between. CDR1 and CDR2 (germline): SSHAT, FNYEAQ (reference sequence). The CDR3 totals 11 residues. CDR3 nucleotide sequence: TGTGCCAGCAGCTCCGAGGGCGAGCAGTACTTC. Protein sequence: CASSSEGEQYF.

V usage is TRBV6-5 and J usage is TRBJ2-1; D may be TRBD2 (5 bases). The CDR3 is 12 amino acids. The germline V and J ends were trimmed by 4 bases and 6 bases, with 7 bases remaining between them. Germline lookup yields CDR1 MNHEY and CDR2 SVGAGI. The CDR3: CASSWTPNEQFF. CDR3 nucleotide sequence: TGTGCCAGCAGTTGGACTCCCAATGAGCAGTTCTTC.

The chain couples TRBV28 to TRBJ2-5, with 9 bases that match TRBD1. The J call may not be correct, given that the DNA end is closer to TRBJ2-7. The CDR3 length is 13 residues. Germline V gives CDR1 MDHEN, CDR2 SYDVKM. CDR3 nucleotides: TGTGCCAGCAGGGGACAGGGTTTATACGAGCAGTACTTC. Translation: CASRGQGLYEQYF.